A selection of T cell receptor beta chains follows, all from one sample in a study of CD8+ T cells in alopecia areata. The repertoire was sequenced with immunoSEQ multiplex PCR; TCRdb's copy has only in-frame clones and lacks some. This table holds more than 200,000 clones, under 70% found once. This specimen consisted of CD4+ T cells sorted from blood, obtained at week 0. The receptor source for this set is a human donor with alopecia areata. CDR3s include the opening cysteine and the closing phenylalanine or tryptophan. The D gene is left open where the match is weak. Size is omitted from some rows. Given values are once, few, many or a class for expanded clones.

v_call: TRBV2
clone_size: .
d_call: TRBD2
j_call: TRBJ2-5
cdr3_aa: CASSEDGGETQYF
cdr3_nt: TGTGCCAGCAGTGAGGACGGGGGGGAGACCCAGTACTTC

v_call: TRBV30
clone_size: .
d_call: .
j_call: TRBJ1-1
cdr3_aa: CAWSGLTEAFF
cdr3_nt: TGTGCCTGGAGTGGATTGACTGAAGCTTTCTTT

v_call: TRBV30
clone_size: .
d_call: .
j_call: TRBJ2-7
cdr3_aa: CAWDTSYEQYF
cdr3_nt: TGTGCCTGGGACACCAGCTACGAGCAGTACTTC

v_call: TRBV7-9
clone_size: .
d_call: .
j_call: TRBJ2-1
cdr3_aa: CASSSLSGNEQFF
cdr3_nt: TGTGCCAGCAGCTCCCTAAGCGGAAATGAGCAGTTCTTC

v_call: TRBV27
clone_size: .
d_call: .
j_call: TRBJ1-6
cdr3_aa: CASSPYAEIGNSPLHF
cdr3_nt: TGTGCCAGCAGTCCCTACGCAGAGATCGGGAATTCACCCCTCCACTTT

v_call: TRBV29-1
clone_size: .
d_call: .
j_call: TRBJ1-2
cdr3_aa: CSVATAGTSYGYTF
cdr3_nt: TGCAGCGTTGCAACTGCCGGGACAAGCTATGGCTACACCTTC

v_call: TRBV5-1
clone_size: .
d_call: .
j_call: TRBJ2-5
cdr3_aa: CASSLTGPFRETQYF
cdr3_nt: TGCGCCAGCAGCCTCACGGGCCCTTTCAGAGAGACCCAGTACTTC

v_call: TRBV10-3
clone_size: .
d_call: TRBD1
j_call: TRBJ2-5
cdr3_aa: CAISESGQSGETQYF
cdr3_nt: TGTGCCATCAGTGAGTCGGGACAGAGCGGAGAGACCCAGTACTTC

v_call: TRBV29-1
clone_size: few
d_call: .
j_call: TRBJ2-4
cdr3_aa: CSLIVGNIQYF
cdr3_nt: TGCAGCCTTATAGTCGGGAACATTCAGTACTTC

v_call: TRBV30
clone_size: once
d_call: .
j_call: TRBJ2-7
cdr3_aa: CAWSDEALYEQYF
cdr3_nt: TGTGCCTGGAGTGATGAAGCTCTATACGAGCAGTACTTC

v_call: TRBV4-1
clone_size: .
d_call: TRBD2
j_call: TRBJ2-1
cdr3_aa: CASRSGLATYNEQFF
cdr3_nt: TGTGCCAGCAGGTCGGGACTAGCCACCTACAATGAGCAGTTCTTC

v_call: TRBV2
clone_size: .
d_call: .
j_call: TRBJ2-2
cdr3_aa: CASIKGSTGELFF
cdr3_nt: TGTGCCAGCATCAAAGGGAGCACCGGGGAGCTGTTTTTT

v_call: TRBV29-1
clone_size: .
d_call: .
j_call: TRBJ2-5
cdr3_aa: CSPEKWYEETQYF
cdr3_nt: TGCAGCCCTGAGAAGTGGTATGAAGAGACCCAGTACTTC

v_call: TRBV9
clone_size: .
d_call: .
j_call: TRBJ2-3
cdr3_aa: CASSASSRTDTQYF
cdr3_nt: TGTGCCAGCAGCGCCTCTTCAAGGACAGATACGCAGTATTTT

v_call: TRBV5-4
clone_size: .
d_call: TRBD1
j_call: TRBJ2-3
cdr3_aa: CASRPGTGTDTQYF
cdr3_nt: TGTGCCAGCAGACCCGGGACAGGGACAGATACGCAGTATTTT

v_call: TRBV11-2
clone_size: few
d_call: .
j_call: TRBJ1-2
cdr3_aa: CASSLNQGNDGYTF
cdr3_nt: TGTGCCAGCAGCTTGAACCAGGGCAACGATGGCTACACCTTC

v_call: TRBV30
clone_size: .
d_call: .
j_call: TRBJ1-1
cdr3_aa: CAWSAGAANTEAFF
cdr3_nt: TGTGCCTGGTCCGCGGGCGCGGCGAACACTGAAGCTTTCTTT

v_call: TRBV6-6
clone_size: .
d_call: .
j_call: TRBJ2-5
cdr3_aa: CASSPLGQETQYF
cdr3_nt: TGTGCCAGCAGTCCTCTAGGCCAAGAGACCCAGTACTTC

v_call: TRBV7-2
clone_size: .
d_call: TRBD1
j_call: TRBJ1-5
cdr3_aa: CAGKTGDQPQHF
cdr3_nt: TGTGCCGGGAAGACAGGGGATCAGCCCCAGCATTTT

v_call: TRBV2
clone_size: .
d_call: TRBD1
j_call: TRBJ1-5
cdr3_aa: CASSVRTGINQPQHF
cdr3_nt: TGTGCCAGCAGTGTGCGGACAGGGATCAATCAGCCCCAGCATTTT

v_call: TRBV7-9
clone_size: .
d_call: TRBD1
j_call: TRBJ1-2
cdr3_aa: CASSLDRGHYGYTF
cdr3_nt: TGTGCCAGCAGCTTAGACAGGGGGCACTATGGCTACACCTTC

v_call: TRBV11-2
clone_size: .
d_call: .
j_call: TRBJ2-5
cdr3_aa: CASSFLGTATQYF
cdr3_nt: TGTGCCAGCAGCTTTTTGGGGACGGCGACCCAGTACTTC

v_call: TRBV5-1
clone_size: .
d_call: TRBD1
j_call: TRBJ1-1
cdr3_aa: CASSERTGGTEAFF
cdr3_nt: TGCGCCAGCAGCGAAAGGACAGGGGGCACTGAAGCTTTCTTT

v_call: TRBV30
clone_size: .
d_call: .
j_call: TRBJ1-2
cdr3_aa: CAWVFRDGYTF
cdr3_nt: TGTGCCTGGGTATTTAGAGATGGCTACACCTTC

v_call: TRBV29-1
clone_size: few
d_call: .
j_call: TRBJ2-6
cdr3_aa: CSVGGTTSGANVLTF
cdr3_nt: TGCAGCGTTGGGGGGACAACCTCTGGGGCCAACGTCCTGACTTTC

v_call: TRBV4-3
clone_size: few
d_call: .
j_call: TRBJ1-2
cdr3_aa: CASSQKPDRYYGYTF
cdr3_nt: TGCGCCAGCAGCCAAAAACCGGACAGATACTATGGCTACACCTTC

v_call: TRBV29-1
clone_size: .
d_call: TRBD2
j_call: TRBJ2-1
cdr3_aa: CSSRLAGGHYNEQFF
cdr3_nt: TGCAGCTCACGACTAGCGGGGGGACACTACAATGAGCAGTTCTTC

v_call: TRBV6-5
clone_size: .
d_call: .
j_call: TRBJ1-5
cdr3_aa: CASRIDRSGNQPQHF
cdr3_nt: TGTGCCAGCAGAATAGACAGGTCCGGCAATCAGCCCCAGCATTTT

v_call: TRBV13
clone_size: .
d_call: .
j_call: TRBJ1-6
cdr3_aa: CASSLVVGRGNSPLHF
cdr3_nt: TGTGCCAGCAGCTTAGTTGTCGGCAGGGGTAATTCACCCCTCCACTTT

v_call: TRBV5-4
clone_size: .
d_call: TRBD2
j_call: TRBJ2-2
cdr3_aa: CASSLRLAGAGELFF
cdr3_nt: TGTGCCAGCAGCTTAAGGCTAGCGGGGGCCGGGGAGCTGTTTTTT

v_call: TRBV7-9
clone_size: .
d_call: TRBD1
j_call: TRBJ1-4
cdr3_aa: CASSRTGTWEKLFF
cdr3_nt: TGTGCCAGCAGCAGGACAGGGACATGGGAAAAACTGTTTTTT

v_call: TRBV5-1
clone_size: .
d_call: .
j_call: TRBJ2-5
cdr3_aa: CASSFMWRGSETQYF
cdr3_nt: TGCGCCAGCAGCTTCATGTGGCGGGGATCGGAGACCCAGTACTTC

v_call: TRBV29-1
clone_size: .
d_call: .
j_call: TRBJ2-1
cdr3_aa: CSVDRGYNEQFF
cdr3_nt: TGCAGCGTTGACAGGGGCTACAATGAGCAGTTCTTC

v_call: TRBV15
clone_size: .
d_call: .
j_call: TRBJ2-2
cdr3_aa: CATSRGVGSNTGELFF
cdr3_nt: TGTGCCACCAGCAGAGGAGTGGGTTCGAACACCGGGGAGCTGTTTTTT

v_call: TRBV18
clone_size: .
d_call: TRBD1
j_call: TRBJ1-1
cdr3_aa: CASSPLTGGAYTEAFF
cdr3_nt: TGTGCCAGCTCACCATTAACAGGGGGCGCGTACACTGAAGCTTTCTTT

v_call: TRBV30
clone_size: .
d_call: .
j_call: TRBJ1-5
cdr3_aa: CAWSGPGQSHQPQHF
cdr3_nt: TGTGCCTGGAGTGGACCCGGACAGAGCCATCAGCCCCAGCATTTT

v_call: TRBV30
clone_size: .
d_call: .
j_call: TRBJ1-2
cdr3_aa: CAWSVRGENGYTF
cdr3_nt: TGTGCCTGGAGTGTACGGGGGGAGAATGGCTACACCTTC

v_call: TRBV5-1
clone_size: once
d_call: TRBD1
j_call: TRBJ2-7
cdr3_aa: CASSLGQGNYEQYF
cdr3_nt: TGCGCCAGCAGCTTGGGACAGGGAAACTACGAGCAGTACTTC

v_call: TRBV6-5
clone_size: few
d_call: .
j_call: TRBJ2-7
cdr3_aa: CASSLGQTYEQYF
cdr3_nt: TGTGCCAGCAGCCTCGGACAGACCTACGAGCAGTACTTC

v_call: TRBV25-1
clone_size: few
d_call: .
j_call: TRBJ1-1
cdr3_aa: CASSGVGGGTEAFF
cdr3_nt: TGTGCCAGCAGTGGGGTCGGGGGAGGAACTGAAGCTTTCTTT